This entry lists 23 T cell receptor delta chains sequenced from one sample in a study of γδ T cells in repeated Plasmodium falciparum infection. TCRdb called clones from the multiplex PCR reads again using CATT. The sample has more than 45,000 delta-chain clones; about 1.5% are singletons. Bulk repertoires came from Vgamma9/Vdelta2+ or Vdelta2-negative gammadelta T cells flow-sorted from PBMC. The sample taken for sequencing was gamma-delta T cells from blood. Every receptor here comes from a pool of human donors (malaria-infected and uninfected, not separated).

About this clone itself: It is likely a read error: a sequence one base away is far more abundant. Other DNA sequences within the sample encode an identical CDR3. The DNA for the CDR3 is TGTGCTCTTGGGGAACGGATGTACACTGATAAACTCATCTTT. Translation gives CALGERMYTDKLIF. The chain employs TRDV1 and TRDJ1; D ambiguous. No J gene was available from TCRdb, and it was assigned here by a germline match of the DNA. The CDR3 has 14 amino acids. CDR1 and CDR2 (germline): TSWWSYY, QGS.

This clone occurred many times. Given a far larger clone just one base away, this is likely a sequencing read error. The CDR3 nucleotides are TGTGCTCTTGGGGTCAGAATTACTGGGGGAGGTAAACTCATCTTT. This encodes CALGVRITGGGKLIF. The chain uses TRDV1 and TRDJ1; 9 bases are a match to TRDD3. The J gene was missing in TCRdb and was found by matching the end of the DNA to germline. V gave up 4 bases and J gave up 7 bases; unmatched junction bases: 10. The CDR3 is 15 residues long. CDR1 is TSWWSYY, CDR2 QGS, per germline.

This clone has a count of ten or more. The protein held in TCRdb is that of a much larger clone and does not match this DNA's translation at residue 14, likely because of a read error; the protein shown is translated from the DNA. The chain is built from TRDV1 and TRDJ1, with TRDD3 as a possible D gene (6 bases). V dropped 0 bases and J dropped 0 bases, with 26 bases sitting between them. In germline, CDR1 is TSWWSYY, CDR2 QGS. CDR3 length: 21 amino acids. CDR3 nucleotide sequence: TGTGCTCTTGGGGAACTCGTTTTACCCAAGGGGGGAGTTCTCTACACCGATAAACTCATCTTT. It codes for CALGELVLPKGGVLYTDKLIF.

In this sample, this clone turned up many times. The protein given by TCRdb reflects a much larger clone and differs at residue 16 from this DNA's translation, likely from a read error; the protein shown is the DNA's translation. With the J gene uncalled, the V gene is TRDV1; whether TRDD3, the table's D call, matches the DNA was not checked. Germline CDR1 is TSWWSYY and CDR2 is QGS. This CDR3 spans 18 amino acids. CDR3 nucleotide sequence: TGTGCTCTCAAAAAAGGGGGCCCCCCACGTCCGTACACCGATAAACCCATCTTT. This translates into CALKKGGPPRPYTDKPIF.

This clone showed up just a few times. One base separates it from a far larger clone, so it is likely a read error. Other DNA sequences in this sample translate to the same CDR3. CDR3 protein: CAYNRNTGGLRYTDKLIF. The CDR3 DNA sequence: TGTGCTTATAATCGTAACACCGGGGGACTTAGGTACACCGATAAACTCATCTTT. The J gene is TRDJ1, the V gene TRAV38-2/DV8, with D tentatively TRDD3 (6 bases). The J gene, missing from TCRdb, was assigned here through DNA to germline matching. Trimming shortened V by 6 bases and J by 0 bases, and 24 bases separated the two germline ends. This CDR3 region has 18 residues. CDR1 is TSESDYY and CDR2 is QEAYKQQN in the germline V gene.

This clone was counted only a few times. This DNA's translation and the protein TCRdb lists, from a much larger clone, do not match at residue 7, likely due to a read error; the protein shown is translated from the DNA. The chain joins TRDV1 to TRDJ1; the match to TRDD3 covers 13 bases. This CDR3 is 23 amino acids long. With 4 bases clipped from V and 3 bases from J, the junction kept 26 bases outside the gene matches. Germline V gives CDR1 TSWWSYY, CDR2 QGS. CDR3 nucleotide sequence: TGTGCTCTTGGGGCAACGGCACCCTCCCCTACTGGGGGATACGCTGGGTGGTCCGATAAACTCATCTTT. As protein: CALGATAPSPTGGYAGWSDKLIF.

Only a few counts were recorded for this clone. Translating this DNA gives a protein that differs at residue 9 from the TCRdb one, which belongs to a much larger clone; a read error is likely, and the protein shown is this translation. The rearrangement joins TRDV2 to TRDJ1, with 11 bases that match TRDD3. No J gene was available from TCRdb, and it was assigned here by a germline match of the DNA. V trimming: 0 bases; J trimming: 0 bases; junction bases outside the gene matches: 17. The length of the CDR3 is 21 residues. In germline, CDR1 is GEAIGNYY, CDR2 EKD. The CDR3 loop reads CACDTAEKMGDTRLYTDKLIF. CDR3 DNA sequence: TGTGCCTGTGACACCGCGGAGAAGATGGGGGATACGCGTCTGTACACCGATAAACTCATCTTT.

This clone appeared many times. The protein held in TCRdb is that of a much larger clone and does not match this DNA's translation at residue 11, likely because of a read error; the protein shown is translated from the DNA. V and J are TRDV1 and TRDJ1; tentatively, D is TRDD2 (5 bases). Deletions cut 5 bases from V and 8 bases from J, with 21 bases between. The CDR3 extends over 15 amino acids. CDR1 and CDR2 (germline): TSWWSYY, QGS. CDR3 loop: CALGLSPTATIKLIF. CDR3 coding DNA: TGTGCTCTTGGGCTTAGCCCTACCGCCACCATCAAACTCATCTTT.

This clone was seen at least ten times. A read error likely explains why the TCRdb protein, taken from a much larger clone, differs from this DNA's translation at residue 15; the protein shown is translated from the DNA. This chain joins TRDV2 and TRDJ1; TRDD3 matches 12 bases. The CDR3 spans 19 residues. V lost 0 bases to trimming and J lost 7 bases; unmatched junction nucleotides: 17. Looked up from germline, CDR1 is GEAIGNYY and CDR2 is EKD. The CDR3 protein is CACDTAGVLGDTVRGKLIF. The CDR3 DNA sequence: TGTGCCTGTGACACCGCGGGTGTACTGGGGGATACAGTAAGAGGTAAACTCATCTTT.

The sample holds many counts of this clone. This likely stems from a read error, as it lies one base from a far larger clone. The sample holds other DNA sequences that translate to the same CDR3. The genes are TRDV1 and TRDJ1; D could derive from TRDD1 or TRDD3 (6 bases each). Trimming took off 5 bases at V and 0 bases at J, with 31 bases between the two ends. The CDR3 loop spans 21 amino acids. The germline V gene has CDR1 TSWWSYY and CDR2 QGS. CDR3 in amino acids: CALGSPPGKYGSGADTDKLIF. In DNA, the CDR3 is TGTGCTCTTGGGTCCCCTCCAGGGAAATACGGCTCTGGGGCCGACACCGATAAACTCATCTTT.

This clone was seen at least ten times. The chain recombines TRDV1 with TRDJ1, with 10 bases identical to TRDD3. This CDR3 comprises 20 residues. V dropped 2 bases and J dropped 0; count of bases not matched to a gene: 15. Germline V CDR1 and CDR2: TSWWSYY, QGS. DNA of the CDR3: TGTGCTCTTGGGGAAGCGTCCGTACTGGGGGATTGGGCGTACACCGATAAACTCATCTTT. It codes for CALGEASVLGDWAYTDKLIF.

This clone has a count of ten or more. A far more abundant clone sits one base away, making this likely a read error. The sample holds other DNA sequences that translate to the same CDR3. The rearrangement uses TRDV1 and TRDJ1; tentatively, D is TRDD3 (5 bases). The CDR3 contains 17 residues. The V gene's germline CDR1 is TSWWSYY and CDR2 QGS. CDR3 region: CALGEPEYVRVPDKLIF. The CDR3 DNA is TGTGCCCTTGGGGAGCCGGAGTACGTGAGGGTCCCCGATAAACTCATCTTT.

This clone was detected only a few times. TCRdb attributes to this sequence the protein of a much larger clone, which differs from the DNA translation at residue 12; a read error is likely, and the protein displayed is translated from the DNA. The gene calls are TRDV1 and TRDJ1; D is unresolved. V was shortened by 0 bases and J by 5 bases, with 16 bases between the two germline ends. The length of the CDR3 is 16 residues. Germline CDR1 and CDR2: TSWWSYY and QGS. CDR3 sequence reads: CALGELIPQKEDKLIF. CDR3 nucleotides: TGTGCTCTTGGGGAACTTATCCCCCAAAAGGAGGATAAACTCATCTTT.

This clone was seen at least ten times. This likely traces to a read error, being one base from a far larger clone. Additional DNA sequences in this sample encode the identical CDR3. The chain is built from TRDV1 and TRDJ1; D not resolved. Germline CDR1 reads TSWWSYY; CDR2 reads QGS. This CDR3 is 16 amino acids long. The CDR3 loop reads CALGETTRWLNDKLIF. The CDR3 nucleotides read TGTGCTCTTGGGGAAACGACGCGCTGGTTAAACGATAAGCTCATCTTT.

A remark on this clone: A read error likely explains why the TCRdb protein, taken from a much larger clone, differs from this DNA's translation at residue 12; the protein shown is translated from the DNA. This chain uses TRDV2 with TRDJ1; 13 bases are shared with TRDD3. Trimming took 4 bases from V and 0 from J; bases not matched to a gene: 10. CDR3 length: 18 residues. Per the germline V gene, CDR1 is GEAIGNYY and CDR2 is EKD. The CDR3: CACDPVLGDTGDTDKLIF. CDR3 bases: TGTGCCTGTGATCCCGTACTGGGGGATACGGGGGACACCGATAAACTCATCTTT.

In its sample, this clone was seen a few times. The protein TCRdb lists belongs to a much larger clone and differs from this DNA's translation at residue 18, which points to a read error; the protein shown is made from the DNA. The chain has TRDV1 and TRDJ1; D not certain. TCRdb does not report a J gene; here it was assigned by matching the DNA to germline references. Germline CDR1 is TSWWSYY and CDR2 is QGS. The CDR3 totals 23 residues. The CDR3 bases are TGTGCTCTTGGGGAAGACCCGTCCCCTCTCTATAAGTCATTCTCCCCGTACGCCGATGAACTCATCTTT. This sequence encodes CALGEDPSPLYKSFSPYADELIF.

On this clone itself: TCRdb attributes to this sequence the protein of a much larger clone, which differs from the DNA translation at residue 10; a read error is likely, and the protein displayed is translated from the DNA. V and J are TRDV1 and TRDJ1; D may be TRDD3 (5 bases). The J gene is not listed in TCRdb, so it was assigned here from a DNA match to germline. The CDR3 is made up of 21 amino acids. CDR1 is TSWWSYY and CDR2 is QGS in the germline V gene. Deletions cut 2 bases from V and 0 bases from J, with 28 bases between. Here the CDR3 DNA reads TGTGCTCTTGGGGAAGTGAAGGTACTGGAGGATTGGCCCCCGTACACCGATAAACTCATCTTT. It yields the protein CALGEVKVLEDWPPYTDKLIF.

Notes on this clone: This DNA's translation and the protein TCRdb lists, from a much larger clone, do not match at residue 19, likely due to a read error; the protein shown is translated from the DNA. The V gene is TRAV38-2/DV8, the J gene TRDJ1, with TRDD3 identical over 10 bases. Germline-derived CDR1 and CDR2 are TSESDYY and QEAYKQQN. The CDR3 covers 21 residues. The CDR3 region is CAYRSFSDPGEKWGIHPKPIF. The DNA for the CDR3 is TGTGCTTATAGGAGCTTCTCCGATCCTGGGGAGAAGTGGGGGATACACCCAAAACCCATCTTT.

This clone was counted ten times or more. The protein that TCRdb holds for this DNA derives from a much larger clone and differs from the translated DNA at residue 13, which likely indicates a read error; the protein shown here is translated from the DNA. Other DNA sequences from this sample encode an identical CDR3 as well. This chain connects TRDV3 to TRDJ1; TRDD3 matches 9 bases. CDR3 size: 21 residues. V lost 1 base to trimming and J lost 0 bases; unmatched junction nucleotides: 24. Germline assignment: CDR1 TVYSNPD and CDR2 GDNSRS (reference sequence). CDR3 protein: CAFTRPEPSTGGHANTDKLIF. The CDR3 DNA sequence: TGTGCCTTTACTAGACCCGAACCCTCTACTGGGGGACACGCGAACACCGATAAACTCATCTTT.

In regard to this clone: TCRdb lists the protein of a much larger clone for this DNA, which differs at residue 8, so this is likely a read error; the protein given here is translated from the DNA itself. The chain combines TRDV1 with TRDJ1, with TRDD2 as a possible D gene (6 bases). Matching the DNA to germline supplied the J gene, which TCRdb does not give. The CDR3 sequence is 17 residues long. V lost 3 bases and J lost 10, with 27 bases in between. Germline CDR1 TSWWSYY, CDR2 QGS. The CDR3 region has the DNA TGTGCTCTTGGGGAGACTTCCTGCCTCCCGCAAGAAGGTGGACTCATCTTT. It is translated as CALGETSCLPQEGGLIF.

On this clone itself: It is likely a read error: a sequence one base away is far more abundant. This CDR3 is also generated by other DNA sequences in the sample. The chain employs TRDV1 and TRDJ1; 7 bases are shared with TRDD2. Because TCRdb records no J gene, it was assigned here through a match of the DNA to germline. The CDR3 has 19 residues. The germline CDR1 and CDR2 sequences are TSWWSYY and QGS. V shed 6 bases, J shed 0 bases, and the junction held 19 bases outside the gene matches. CDR3 nucleotide sequence: TGTGCTCTTGGAACCTCTATTCCTACAGTGTGGGAGTACACCGATAAACTCATCTTT. Its protein is CALGTSIPTVWEYTDKLIF.

The table lists this clone with many counts. The amino acid sequence in TCRdb belongs to a much larger clone and departs from this DNA's translation at residue 16, likely a sequencing read error; the sequence shown is translated from the DNA. The chain employs TRDV1 and TRDJ1, with D tentatively TRDD2 (5 bases). The length of the CDR3 is 19 residues. Deletions cut 0 bases from V and 9 bases from J, with 29 bases between. Germline V CDR1 and CDR2: TSWWSYY, QGS. The CDR3 coding sequence is TGTGCTCTTGGGGAACTTCCTCCCTCCCTCATGCTTCCCGAGAGGGAACTCATCTTT. This sequence encodes CALGELPPSLMLPERELIF.

This clone occurred a few times. Only one base separates this from a far larger clonotype, so it likely reflects a read error. Other DNA sequences in the sample encode the same CDR3. V and J are TRDV1 and TRDJ1; D may correspond to TRDD2 or TRDD3 (6 bases each). This CDR3 is built from 20 residues. Germline V lookup: CDR1 TSWWSYY, CDR2 QGS. Written as DNA, the CDR3 is TGTGCCCTTGGGGATTCGGCCTTCCCCCTTCCCCGCAGGGACACCGATAAACTCATCTTT. This codes for CALGDSAFPLPRRDTDKLIF.